This entry features one TCR beta chain sequence. Each CDR3 protein is one row after TCRdb ran MiXCR on the RT-PCR reads. The sample holds hundreds of thousands of distinct CDR3 sequences, approximately 16% seen once. The data derive from a study of patients and donors after allogeneic stem cell transplantation. CDR1 and CDR2 (germline): GTSNPN, SVGIG (reference sequence). This CDR3 is built from 13 residues. Deletions cut 2 bases from V and 2 bases from J, with 8 bases between. The chain couples TRBV30 to TRBJ2-3; no clear D gene. This clonotype was sampled from a human donor who was either an allogeneic HSCT recipient or a stem cell or donor lymphocyte infusion donor (not recorded which). It is not recorded whose cells these are; they may come from a transplant donor. Sequencing used blood, either unsorted or a sorted T cell fraction (not recorded which). CDR3 in amino acids: CAWSFLVTDTQYF. The CDR3 DNA reads TGTGCCTGGAGTTTCCTAGTCACAGATACGCAGTATTTT.